Following are 6 T cell receptor beta chains from one sample sequenced in a study of Tregs in tolerant kidney transplant recipients. Profiling relied on immunoSEQ multiplex PCR, and the TCRdb table lists in-frame clones only, not all of them. The sample lists about 110,000 clones; 90% were seen once. Material: CD4+ T cells from blood, obtained before the transplant. These TCRs come from a human donor who received a combined kidney and bone marrow transplant.

CDR3 bases: TGTGCCAGTAGTACCCTGCAGGGCTATGGCTACACCTTC. It is translated as CASSTLQGYGYTF. V usage is TRBV19 and J usage is TRBJ1-2, with D possibly matching TRBD1 (5 bases). The CDR3 length is 13 residues. The V end lost 4 bases, the J end lost 4 bases, and 10 bases lay between the germline ends. Germline lookup yields CDR1 LNHDA and CDR2 SQIVND (reference sequence).

The V call is TRBV19, the J call TRBJ1-3, with 9 bases fitting TRBD1. Per germline, CDR1 LNHDA and CDR2 SQIVND (reference sequence). Losses at the gene ends were 9 bases for V and 3 bases for J; bases not matched to a gene: 6. The CDR3 runs to 14 residues. The CDR3 loop reads CASQTGGLGNTIYF. CDR3 nucleotide sequence: TGTGCCAGCCAAACAGGGGGCCTTGGAAACACCATATATTTT.

The V gene is TRBV5-4, the J gene TRBJ2-2; TRBD1 matches 8 bases. This CDR3 is built from 14 residues. Germline assignment: CDR1 SGHNT and CDR2 YYREEE (reference sequence). The J segment lost 5 bases and the V segment lost 0 bases, leaving 0 bases of the junction unmatched. CDR3 coding DNA: TGTGCCAGCAGCTTGGGGACAGGGACCGGGGAGCTGTTTTTT. Amino acid sequence: CASSLGTGTGELFF.

The rearrangement joins TRBV9 to TRBJ2-7; the D gene is possibly TRBD1 (6 bases). V was cut by 4 bases and J by 0 bases, with 11 bases left in between. The CDR3 has 14 residues. Germline V gene sequence: CDR1 SGDLS, CDR2 YYNGEE. This CDR3 reads CASSPATGSYEQYF. The CDR3 DNA is TGTGCCAGCAGCCCTGCGACAGGCTCCTACGAGCAGTACTTC.

The CDR3 spells CASSPLQTGNTEAFF. As DNA, the CDR3 is TGTGCCAGCAGCCCCTTACAGACAGGGAACACTGAAGCTTTCTTT. The chain combines TRBV5-4 with TRBJ1-1, with D possibly TRBD1 on 6 matching bases. The CDR3 runs to 15 residues. Trimming stripped 4 bases from V and 1 base from J, with 14 bases between. Germline V gene lookup returns CDR1 SGHNT and CDR2 YYREEE (reference sequence).

The V call is TRBV5-4, the J call TRBJ2-5; 9 bases map to TRBD2. Germline assignment: CDR1 SGHNT and CDR2 YYREEE (reference sequence). J was trimmed by 4 bases and V by 3 bases; bases with no gene match: 10. The CDR3 is 16 amino acids. The CDR3 loop is CASSSGGSGGGETQYF. The CDR3 DNA reads as TGTGCCAGCAGCTCCGGGGGTAGCGGGGGAGGAGAGACCCAGTACTTC.